Listed here are 7 T cell receptor beta chains from one sample, sequenced in a study of monozygotic twins with inflammatory bowel disease. TCRdb re-called the 5' RACE reads and catalogs CDR3 proteins one per entry, DNA excluded. The sample has around 210,000 distinct CDR3 sequences; the top ten hold roughly 7.5%. What was sequenced was blood. These receptors were obtained from a human donor with ulcerative colitis or Crohn's disease, or a healthy co-twin of an affected twin (not recorded which).

The CDR3 loop is CASSVEVAGLPDTQYF. The chain employs TRBV9 and TRBJ2-3; the TCRdb call, TRBD2, lacks DNA for checking. Germline lookup yields CDR1 SGDLS and CDR2 YYNGEE. This CDR3 has 16 amino acids.

This chain links TRBV29-1 with TRBJ1-2; the D gene TCRdb calls, TRBD1, cannot be checked with no DNA. Germline values: CDR1 SQVTM, CDR2 ANQGSEA. The CDR3 covers 14 residues. This chain's CDR3 is CSVEGSTGIYGYTF.

CDR3 loop: CASSPNPGGRTDTQYF. This sequence joins TRBV6-1 and TRBJ2-3; checking the TCRdb D call of TRBD1 is not possible without DNA. The CDR3 runs 16 residues. Germline CDR1 is MNHNS and CDR2 is SASEGT.

The rearrangement uses TRBV6-1 and TRBJ2-7; the TCRdb call, TRBD1, lacks DNA for checking. Germline-derived CDR1 and CDR2 are MNHNS and SASEGT. CDR3 length: 13 amino acids. The CDR3 loop is CASRRFLPGEQYF.

The chain links TRBV5-1 to TRBJ2-1. Looked up from germline, CDR1 is SGHRS and CDR2 is YFSETQ. CDR3 length: 15 residues. The CDR3 spells CASSLEQGPYNEQFF.

The chain combines TRBV12-3 or TRBV12-4 with TRBJ2-1; the TRBD2 assignment by TCRdb is unverifiable without DNA. This CDR3 comprises 16 residues. CDR3 sequence reads: CASSLWGSVRLNEQFF.

V gene TRBV12-3 or TRBV12-4 combines with J gene TRBJ2-7; the D call of TRBD2 rests on TCRdb alone, since no DNA is present to check it. The CDR3 is made up of 13 amino acids. The chain's CDR3 is CASSLSSLYEQYF.